This T cell receptor beta chain was identified during a study of cytomegalovirus exposure and HLA in healthy donors (TCRdb year 2017). Turning to the overall study: According to a later analysis, the 100 to 150 validation repertoires were produced on the same platform as the 680 or so repertoires of the first cohort. The study aimed to test whether cataloging public T cell receptors could reveal signatures of past pathogen exposure. Besides the first cohort of approximately 710 subjects, a separate validation cohort made up of some 110 different subjects was used. The study combined high-throughput TCR immunosequencing, statistical association of individual TCRs with disease status, and machine learning to predict cytomegalovirus infection status. Overall study outcomes, separate from this receptor: A few of the identified cytomegalovirus-associated TCR beta chains were confirmed in vitro to be specific for cytomegalovirus antigens. The study gave a list of 150 to 200 TCR beta chains associated with cytomegalovirus. The validation cohort had no HLA typing available for a later analysis, so co-occurrence within that cohort was assessed over all 130 or so repertoires. Most TCR sequences were seen in very few donors, while some public TCRs were found in many individuals. According to the authors, the approach could potentially be generalized to other disease states and immunological phenotypes. The classifier was reported to diagnose cytomegalovirus status with high specificity and sensitivity in both the original cohort and the validation cohort. In a later analysis, TCRs clustered in the first cohort were found to also tend to co-occur in the roughly 110 validation repertoires, with 85% to 95% of cluster scores above 0.

Concerning this clone: Its binding antigen is unknown. Per-base qualities were not stored, and no clone one base away is much larger.

The donors were included in the validation cohort of some 120 subjects, a group kept apart from the approximately 700-subject first cohort. Preparation of the library involved the immunoSEQ multiplex PCR assay. As for the authors' bioinformatics: A statistical classification framework was developed to diagnose cytomegalovirus status using the catalog of TCR beta chain sequences. TCRdb obtained this table from immuneACCESS and retained in-frame rearrangements with V and J assigned. These tables miss some clones; where compared with another copy, unresolved V genes account for less than half of the shortfall, and the remainder is unexplained. V and J calls plus clone size are reproduced from that table; the DNA served to infer D and trimming. The sample table lists 200,000 to 250,000 clones, around 90% of them with a count of one. The top ten clones comprise roughly 2% of the sample. Including cysteine and phenylalanine, the CDR3 has 14 amino acids. Kept here is only the CDR3 DNA, which spans 42 bases and is read in frame from base 1. From the germline V gene (reference sequence), CDR1 is SGHNT and CDR2 is YYREEE. Trimming costs V 0 bases and J 6 bases, and their ends lie 11 bases apart.

Recombination connected TRBV5-4 to TRBJ2-3; no confident D gene assignment can be made. Material for sequencing was PBMCs. This receptor was identified in a woman between 18 and 30 years old in good health and CMV-seropositive. The sequenced DNA: TGTGCCAGCAGCTTGGGACTCCGGCGGGATACGCAGTATTTT. This translates into CASSLGLRRDTQYF.